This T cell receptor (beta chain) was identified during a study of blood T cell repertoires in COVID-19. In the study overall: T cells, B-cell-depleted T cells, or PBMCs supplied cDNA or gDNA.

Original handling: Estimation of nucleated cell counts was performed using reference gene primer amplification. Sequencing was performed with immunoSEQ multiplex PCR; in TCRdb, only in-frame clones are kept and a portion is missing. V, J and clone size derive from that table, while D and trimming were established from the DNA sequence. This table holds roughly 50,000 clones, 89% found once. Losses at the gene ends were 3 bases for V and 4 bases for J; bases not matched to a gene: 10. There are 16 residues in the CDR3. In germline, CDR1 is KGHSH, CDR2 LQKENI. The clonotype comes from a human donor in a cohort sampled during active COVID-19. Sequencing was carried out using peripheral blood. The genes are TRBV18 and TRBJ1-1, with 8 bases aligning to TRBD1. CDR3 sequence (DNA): TGTGCCAGCTCACCCGGACAGGGAAGATCGGGCACTGAAGCTTTCTTT. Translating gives CASSPGQGRSGTEAFF.